One sample yielded the 16 T cell receptor beta chains listed below, sequenced in a study of cytomegalovirus exposure and HLA in healthy donors. In the PCR, 60 Vbeta and 13 Jbeta primers were used. Produced via immunoSEQ multiplex PCR; TCRdb's table is partial and in-frame only. The table lists roughly 150,000 clones, approximately 81% of them singletons, with approximately 0.98% in the top ten. Sample: PBMCs. Every receptor here comes from a man under 40 in good health and CMV-seronegative.

This clone was observed a few times. The chain combines TRBV11-2 with TRBJ2-2; 10 bases are a match to TRBD2. Trimming cost V 1 base and J 4 bases; bases outside gene matches: 3. CDR1 and CDR2 (germline): SGHAT, FQNNGV. The CDR3 is made up of 16 amino acids. Written as DNA, the CDR3 is TGTGCCAGCAGCTTAGTACTAGCGGGACCCACCGGGGAGCTGTTTTTT. It translates to CASSLVLAGPTGELFF.

The J gene is TRBJ1-6, the V gene TRBV20-1; the D gene is possibly TRBD1 (6 bases). This CDR3 is built from 11 residues. Deletions cut 6 bases from V and 9 bases from J, with 9 bases between. Germline V gene data show CDR1 as DFQATT and CDR2 as SNEGSKA (reference sequence). Here the CDR3 reads CSARQVSPLHF. Written as DNA, the CDR3 is TGCAGTGCCCGACAGGTTTCACCCCTCCACTTT.

This chain connects TRBV18 to TRBJ2-7; D unclear. Trimming left V 2 bases short and J 4 bases short, with 12 bases between. The CDR3 totals 14 residues. Per the germline V gene, CDR1 is KGHSH and CDR2 is LQKENI. The CDR3, as DNA: TGTGCCAGCTCACCATCAGGTATCACTTACGAGCAGTACTTC. Its translation is CASSPSGITYEQYF.

The gene calls are TRBV27 and TRBJ1-1; TRBD1 matches at 10 bases. CDR3 length equals 15 residues. CDR1 and CDR2 (germline): MNHEY, SMNVEV (reference sequence). V gave up 5 bases and J gave up 4 bases; unmatched junction bases: 7. The CDR3 coding sequence is TGTGCCAGCAGTGAGACAGGGGGCATTGGCACTGAAGCTTTCTTT. It encodes CASSETGGIGTEAFF.

The chain has TRBV7-6 and TRBJ2-2; 11 bases line up with TRBD2. V lost 1 base to trimming and J lost 3 bases; unmatched junction nucleotides: 7. The CDR3 runs 18 residues. Germline V gene sequence: CDR1 SGHVS, CDR2 FNYEAQ. CDR3: CASSLELAGDSHTGELFF. CDR3 nucleotide sequence: TGTGCCAGCAGCTTAGAACTAGCGGGAGATAGCCACACCGGGGAGCTGTTTTTT.

The chain uses TRBV18 and TRBJ2-5; D not certain. There are 13 residues in the CDR3. Looked up from germline, CDR1 is KGHSH and CDR2 is LQKENI. V was shortened by 3 bases and J by 0 bases, with 5 bases between the two germline ends. The CDR3 here is CASSPQYQETQYF. In DNA form, the CDR3 reads TGTGCCAGCTCACCTCAGTACCAAGAGACCCAGTACTTC.

The V and J genes are TRBV6-5 and TRBJ2-3; D is perhaps TRBD2 (6 bases). The CDR3 contains 13 residues. Between the trimmed V and J ends, which lost 5 bases and 5 bases, there was a span of 11 bases. Germline V gene sequence: CDR1 MNHEY, CDR2 SVGAGI. The CDR3 DNA is TGTGCCAGCAGTGGGGGGAGTAAAGATACGCAGTATTTT. Its translation: CASSGGSKDTQYF.

This clone was detected only a few times. The CDR3 DNA sequence: TGTGCCAGCAGCTCTGGGACAGGGTCATATGGCTACACCTTC. Residues: CASSSGTGSYGYTF. This chain connects TRBV7-9 to TRBJ1-2; 9 bases match TRBD1. The CDR3 contains 14 residues. V was pared by 4 bases and J by 5 bases, with 5 bases of the junction left unmatched. Germline V gene sequence: CDR1 SEHNR, CDR2 FQNEAQ (reference sequence).

The chain recombines TRBV4-1 with TRBJ1-4, with 8 bases that match TRBD1. The germline CDR1 and CDR2 sequences are MGHRA and YSYEKL. V shed 5 bases, J shed 8 bases, and the junction held 10 bases outside the gene matches. This CDR3 has 15 residues. The DNA of the CDR3 is TGCGCCAGCAGCTTGCCGGACAGGGAGGAGGAAAAACTGTTTTTT. The encoded protein is CASSLPDREEEKLFF.

In regard to this clone: At one end the junction does not follow the germline gene, possibly because of a read error. CDR3 coding DNA: TGTTCCAGCACGGTAGGGGGACAGTCTACCTACGAGCAGTACTTC. Amino acid sequence: CSSTVGGQSTYEQYF. The J gene is TRBJ2-7, the V gene TRBV7-9; TRBD1 matches at 7 bases. CDR3 length: 15 amino acids. CDR1 and CDR2 from the germline V gene are SEHNR and FQNEAQ (reference sequence).

This sequence joins TRBV4-1 and TRBJ2-1; TRBD1 is a possible D gene (6 bases). This CDR3 contains 15 residues. Germline V lookup: CDR1 MGHRA, CDR2 YSYEKL. Trimming shortened V by 4 bases and J by 1 base, and 11 bases separated the two germline ends. In DNA form, the CDR3 reads TGCGCCAGCAGCCCTGAGGGGGTATCCTACAATGAGCAGTTCTTC. It translates to CASSPEGVSYNEQFF.

The chain uses TRBV7-3 and TRBJ2-5; D gene ambiguous. The ends were cut back, 5 bases at V and 5 bases at J, with 21 bases in the middle. CDR1 and CDR2 (germline): SGHTA, FQGTGA. The CDR3 is 16 residues long. For the CDR3, the DNA is TGTGCCAGCAGCCCATTTTATTGGGCCCCAATGGAGACCCAGTACTTC. Its translation is CASSPFYWAPMETQYF.

The chain uses TRBV27 and TRBJ2-5; D not resolved. V dropped 0 bases and J dropped 1 base, with 9 bases sitting between them. CDR1 and CDR2 (germline): MNHEY, SMNVEV (reference sequence). The CDR3 loop spans 15 amino acids. The CDR3 loop reads CASSLSWIAQETQYF. CDR3 nucleotides: TGTGCCAGCAGTTTATCGTGGATAGCCCAAGAGACCCAGTACTTC.

This sequence joins TRBV5-1 and TRBJ2-3; 8 bases agree with TRBD1. Germline V lookup: CDR1 SGHRS, CDR2 YFSETQ. The CDR3 totals 15 residues. V shed 7 bases, J shed 1 base, and the junction held 8 bases outside the gene matches. The CDR3 reads CASRQGPLGTDTQYF. In DNA form, the CDR3 reads TGCGCCAGCCGACAGGGGCCTTTAGGCACAGATACGCAGTATTTT.

This chain links TRBV30 with TRBJ1-4; TRBD1 aligns across 7 bases. Trimming cost V 0 bases and J 7 bases; bases outside gene matches: 14. Germline V gene sequence: CDR1 GTSNPN, CDR2 SVGIG (reference sequence). CDR3 length: 17 residues. Here the CDR3 DNA reads TGTGCCTGGAGTGTAGGCGTCGCTTTGGCAGGGGGTGAAAAACTGTTTTTT. Protein: CAWSVGVALAGGEKLFF.

This clone showed up just once. V usage is TRBV19 and J usage is TRBJ2-2; 7 bases match TRBD1. CDR1 and CDR2 (germline): LNHDA, SQIVND (reference sequence). With V trimmed by 1 base and J by 5 bases, 7 bases remained unmatched. The CDR3 has 16 residues. The CDR3 coding sequence is TGTGCCAGTAGTATAGGCCGGACAGGTCGGACCGGGGAGCTGTTTTTT. Translating gives CASSIGRTGRTGELFF.